Listed below are T cell receptor beta chains from one sample, sequenced in a study of T cell responses to AZD1222 COVID-19 vaccine. Profiling relied on immunoSEQ multiplex PCR, and the TCRdb table lists in-frame clones only, not all of them. The data contain under 70,000 clones, over 70% of them seen just once; the ten biggest clones take up around an eighth. Sequenced material: peripheral blood, taken on day 0 of AZD1222 vaccination. The receptors shown here come from an adult in good health. The CDR3 runs from the conserved cysteine through the conserved F or W. The order of the fields is V gene, D gene, clone size, J gene, CDR3 protein, CDR3 DNA. A D gene is named only where the DNA matches it firmly. Clone size is stated in some rows and not others, as once, few, many or a class when expanded.

TRBV7-6	TRBD1	NA	TRBJ1-1	CASSFGQGAMNTEAFF	TGTGCCAGCAGCTTTGGACAGGGGGCTATGAACACTGAAGCTTTCTTT
TRBV5-4	TRBD1	once	TRBJ1-6	CASSPGGSSYNSPLHF	TGTGCCAGCAGCCCAGGGGGGAGCTCCTATAATTCACCCCTCCACTTT
TRBV12-3/TRBV12-4	NA	once	TRBJ1-2	CASSFNILDGYTF	TGTGCCAGCAGTTTTAACATTCTTGATGGCTACACCTTC
TRBV6-5	NA	NA	TRBJ1-1	CASSLGGNTEAFF	TGTGCCAGCAGCCTTGGGGGAAACACTGAAGCTTTCTTT
TRBV28	TRBD1	NA	TRBJ1-2	CGARQGISDNYGYTF	TGTGGGGCCAGACAGGGAATTTCCGATAACTATGGCTACACCTTC
TRBV4-3	NA	many	TRBJ2-2	CASSPDTHTGELFF	TGCGCCAGCAGCCCGGACACCCACACCGGGGAGCTGTTTTTT
TRBV13	NA	NA	TRBJ1-4	CASSLGLTNEKLFF	TGTGCCAGCAGCTTGGGTCTTACTAATGAAAAACTGTTTTTT
TRBV19	TRBD2	NA	TRBJ2-7	CASFRLARYLLDEQYF	TGTGCCAGCTTTCGACTAGCGCGGTACCTCCTCGACGAGCAGTACTTC
TRBV4-1	NA	NA	TRBJ2-3	CASSQGASSTDTQYF	TGCGCCAGCAGCCAAGGAGCGTCTAGCACAGATACGCAGTATTTT
TRBV3-1/TRBV3-2	NA	NA	TRBJ2-5	CASSQNRGGMTQYF	TGTGCCAGCAGCCAAAACAGGGGGGGGATGACCCAGTACTTC
TRBV4-3	NA	many	TRBJ2-1	CASSRILGVVPYNEQFF	TGCGCCAGCAGCCGAATTTTAGGGGTTGTCCCCTACAATGAGCAGTTCTTC
TRBV14	NA	NA	TRBJ1-1	CASSQSPGEAFF	TGTGCCAGCAGCCAGAGTCCGGGTGAAGCTTTCTTT
TRBV5-6	NA	NA	TRBJ2-5	CASSLLSGPSYFQETQYF	TGTGCCAGCAGCTTGTTATCTGGCCCTAGCTACTTCCAAGAGACCCAGTACTTC
TRBV15	NA	NA	TRBJ1-1	CATSRDRKMEAFF	TGTGCCACCAGCAGAGATCGAAAGATGGAAGCTTTCTTT
TRBV4-3	NA	NA	TRBJ2-1	CASSQAGRFYNEQFF	TGCGCCAGCAGCCAAGCAGGGAGGTTTTACAATGAGCAGTTCTTC
TRBV10-3	TRBD2	NA	TRBJ2-7	CAISGASGTSGSYEQYF	TGTGCCATCTCAGGAGCGTCCGGGACTAGCGGCTCCTACGAGCAGTACTTC
TRBV7-9	NA	few	TRBJ1-2	CASTREGNYGYTF	TGTGCCAGCACTCGGGAGGGTAACTATGGCTACACCTTC
TRBV5-6	NA	NA	TRBJ2-7	CASSLWGIRGEQYF	TGTGCCAGCAGCCTCTGGGGAATCAGGGGCGAGCAGTACTTC
TRBV6-1	NA	NA	TRBJ1-5	CASSDPNQPQHF	TGTGCCAGCAGTGACCCCAATCAGCCCCAGCATTTT
TRBV10-3	NA	NA	TRBJ2-3	CAIGKGGSTDTQYF	TGTGCCATCGGGAAGGGGGGTAGCACAGATACGCAGTATTTT
TRBV2	NA	once	TRBJ1-6	CASSEGGSHNSPLHF	TGTGCCAGCAGTGAAGGGGGAAGCCATAATTCACCCCTCCACTTT
TRBV11-3	NA	NA	TRBJ2-3	CASSLDLTDTQYF	TGTGCCAGCAGCTTAGATCTAACAGATACGCAGTATTTT
TRBV5-3	NA	NA	TRBJ1-5	CARSFCERNYSNQPQHF	TGTGCCAGAAGCTTTTGTGAACGAAATTATAGCAATCAGCCCCAGCATTTT
TRBV5-1	TRBD2	NA	TRBJ2-1	CASSMGLAGDVTIQFF	TGCGCCAGCAGCATGGGACTAGCGGGGGATGTCACCATTCAGTTCTTC
TRBV5-4	TRBD1	NA	TRBJ2-3	CASSLAGTGVTDTQYF	TGTGCCAGCAGCTTGGCCGGGACAGGGGTCACAGATACGCAGTATTTT
TRBV14	NA	few	TRBJ1-1	CASSQEYEAFF	TGTGCCAGCAGCCAAGAGTACGAAGCTTTCTTT
TRBV27	NA	few	TRBJ1-1	CARVGEAFF	TGTGCCAGAGTGGGTGAAGCTTTCTTT
TRBV24-1	NA	NA	TRBJ1-6	CATPRSGSLSSYNSPLHF	TGTGCCACCCCCAGGAGTGGCAGTCTGAGCTCCTATAATTCACCCCTCCACTTT
TRBV4-1	TRBD1	NA	TRBJ2-5	CASSYPGQGGETQYF	TGCGCCAGCAGCTATCCGGGACAGGGAGGAGAGACCCAGTACTTC
TRBV2	NA	NA	TRBJ1-4	CASSTIQGIGNEKLFF	TGTGCCAGCAGTACCATCCAGGGGATTGGTAATGAAAAACTGTTTTTT
TRBV7-6	TRBD2	NA	TRBJ2-1	CASSLLGDSGGTYNEQFF	TGTGCCAGCAGCTTACTCGGTGATAGCGGGGGGACCTACAATGAGCAGTTCTTC
TRBV4-3	NA	NA	TRBJ2-1	CASSQGPRGAEYNEQFF	TGCGCCAGCAGCCAAGGGCCTCGGGGGGCTGAGTACAATGAGCAGTTCTTC
TRBV5-1	NA	NA	TRBJ1-1	CASSLGDSSEAFF	TGCGCCAGCAGCTTGGGGGATAGTAGTGAAGCTTTCTTT
TRBV2	NA	medium-sized	TRBJ1-1	CASTSNTEAFF	TGTGCCAGCACCTCGAACACTGAAGCTTTCTTT
TRBV11-1	NA	NA	TRBJ2-1	CASSSFTYNEQFF	TGTGCCAGCAGCTCCTTCACCTACAATGAGCAGTTCTTC
TRBV28	NA	NA	TRBJ1-6	CASSAGEAGSPLHF	TGTGCCAGCAGTGCCGGGGAGGCGGGTTCACCCCTCCACTTT
TRBV5-1	NA	NA	TRBJ2-1	CASSLELSGTYNEQFF	TGCGCCAGCAGCTTGGAACTATCTGGCACCTACAATGAGCAGTTCTTC
TRBV7-3	NA	NA	TRBJ2-2	CASSLGTMNTGELFF	TGTGCCAGCAGCTTAGGAACTATGAACACCGGGGAGCTGTTTTTT